Below, 16 T cell receptor beta chains from the same sample are listed, as sequenced in a study of blood T cells in healthy people across ages. Using a J-beta primer mix together with a sample-barcoded 5' primer, a second PCR was run for 7 to 11 cycles. TCRdb redid the calling of the 5' RACE reads with MiXCR, one entry per CDR3 protein. The sample holds hundreds of thousands of distinct CDR3 sequences, 25% to 35% seen once. The source material was blood. Receptor source: a woman over 75 in good health.

This clonotype was recorded many times. The chain has TRBV6-2 or TRBV6-3 and TRBJ2-3; 7 positions match TRBD1. V dropped 2 bases and J dropped 4; count of bases not matched to a gene: 6. The CDR3 has 15 amino acids. Germline-derived CDR1 and CDR2 are MNHEY and SVGEGT. The CDR3 here is CASSYLQGLSDTQYF. The CDR3, as DNA: TGTGCCAGCAGTTACCTACAGGGGCTATCAGATACGCAGTATTTT.

This clonotype has ten or more counts. This chain uses TRBV10-3 with TRBJ1-1; 9 nucleotides line up with TRBD1. The V gene end was trimmed by 7 bases and the J gene end by 6 bases; junction bases not matched to a gene: 12. Germline CDR1 ENHRY, CDR2 SYGVKD. This CDR3 comprises 15 residues. The CDR3 loop reads CAITPGTGKGAEAFF. Written as DNA, the CDR3 is TGTGCCATCACTCCTGGGACAGGGAAGGGGGCTGAAGCTTTCTTT.

The chain is built from TRBV6-5 and TRBJ2-3; 9 bases match TRBD2. The germline CDR1 and CDR2 sequences are MNHEY and SVGAGI. The CDR3 is 20 residues long. V shed 4 bases, J shed 0 bases, and the junction held 17 bases outside the gene matches. CDR3 sequence reads: CASSFGLARPRYTSTDTQYF. The CDR3 DNA sequence: TGTGCCAGCAGTTTTGGACTAGCGAGGCCAAGATATACTAGCACAGATACGCAGTATTTT.

The sample holds many counts of this clonotype. The chain uses TRBV28 and TRBJ1-5, with no clear D. Trimming removed 3 bases at V and 4 bases at J, with 4 bases between. Germline CDR1 is MDHEN and CDR2 is SYDVKM. CDR3 length: 12 residues. For the CDR3, the DNA is TGTGCCAGCAGTTTGGAAAATCAGCCCCAGCATTTT. Translating it yields CASSLENQPQHF. The entire variable domain, with the rest obtained from reference TRBV28 and TRBJ1-5, is as follows: DVKVTQSSRYLVKRTGEKVFLECVQDMDHENMFWYRQDPGLGLRLIYFSYDVKMKEKGDIPEGYSVSREKKERFSLILESASTNQTSMYLCASSLENQPQHFGDGTRLSIL.

The sample holds many counts of this clonotype. The gene calls are TRBV6-1 and TRBJ2-5; D is perhaps TRBD2 (6 bases). CDR1 and CDR2 (germline): MNHNS, SASEGT. V was trimmed by 6 bases and J by 4 bases, leaving 21 bases between them. The CDR3 covers 16 residues. CDR3 DNA sequence: TGTGCCAGCAGCAACGCCCCGGGCGGGGTAGGAGAGACCCAGTACTTC. It specifies CASSNAPGGVGETQYF.

This clonotype was found many times. The chain is built from TRBV5-6 and TRBJ2-7; no firm D call. The CDR3 loop spans 15 amino acids. Germline V CDR1 and CDR2: SGHDT, YYEEEE. V was trimmed by 0 bases and J by 2 bases, leaving 12 bases between them. As DNA, the CDR3 is TGTGCCAGCAGCTTGGGTCTCACTGATCCCTACGAGCAGTACTTC. It codes for CASSLGLTDPYEQYF.

At least ten counts were recorded for this clonotype. The genes are TRBV7-2 and TRBJ2-5; D possibly matches TRBD1 or TRBD2 (5 bases each). From germline, CDR1 is SGHTA and CDR2 FQGNSA. The CDR3 consists of 15 residues. Deletions cut 10 bases from V and 5 bases from J, with 23 bases between. The CDR3: CATALREGRSETQYF. The CDR3 coding sequence is TGTGCCACCGCCCTCAGAGAGGGGCGGTCGGAGACCCAGTACTTC.

The V gene is TRBV20-1, the J gene TRBJ2-5; TRBD1 agrees at 9 bases. Looked up from germline, CDR1 is DFQATT and CDR2 is SNEGSKA (reference sequence). The CDR3 contains 15 residues. V lost 2 bases and J lost 4; bases outside the gene matches: 8. The CDR3 spells CSARSTGGSLETQYF. The DNA of the CDR3 is TGCAGTGCTAGAAGCACAGGGGGCTCATTAGAGACCCAGTACTTC.

This clonotype was seen repeatedly, ten times or more. The chain couples TRBV10-3 to TRBJ1-2; TRBD1 is a possible D gene (6 bases). There are 12 residues in the CDR3. The germline V and J ends were trimmed by 10 bases and 7 bases, with 16 bases remaining between them. The germline gives CDR1 ENHRY, CDR2 SYGVKD. The CDR3 nucleotides are TGTGCCAGCCGGGACACGGACGGTGGCTACACCTTC. Translated, it gives CASRDTDGGYTF.

Worth noting for this clonotype: A much bigger clone sits one base away, suggesting this may be a read error. The rearrangement links TRBV27 to TRBJ1-2; 10 bases line up with TRBD1. Germline V lookup: CDR1 MNHEY, CDR2 SMNVEV (reference sequence). The CDR3 loop spans 13 amino acids. Germline trimming cut 4 bases from V and 5 bases from J; bases unmatched to any gene: 1. For the CDR3, the DNA is TGTGCCAGCAGTTGGGGACAGGGGTATGGCTACACCTTC. Translated: CASSWGQGYGYTF.

As regards this clonotype: At one of its ends the junction is not consistent with the germline gene, which may arise from a read error. The V gene is TRBV9, the J gene TRBJ1-1; TRBD1 matches at 9 bases. The germline gives CDR1 SGDLS, CDR2 YYNGEE. The CDR3 is made up of 16 amino acids. CDR3 sequence reads: CACSARQGEMNTEAFF. CDR3 bases: TGTGCCTGCAGCGCTCGACAGGGGGAAATGAACACTGAAGCTTTCTTT.

This clonotype was seen many times. The chain links TRBV7-2 to TRBJ1-1; a possible D gene is TRBD1 (5 bases). V lost 2 bases and J 7 bases, leaving 11 bases between the germline ends. The germline CDR1 and CDR2 sequences are SGHTA and FQGNSA. The CDR3 sequence is 13 residues long. The CDR3 here is CASSLILQGEAFF. The CDR3 nucleotides are TGTGCCAGCAGCTTAATCCTCCAGGGTGAAGCTTTCTTT.

This clonotype has at least ten counts. This sequence joins TRBV6-5 and TRBJ1-1; D is unclear. V lost 7 bases and J 1 base, leaving 4 bases between the germline ends. This CDR3 has 11 residues. The V gene's germline CDR1 is MNHEY and CDR2 SVGAGI. CDR3 residues: CASTGNTEAFF. For the CDR3, the DNA is TGTGCCAGCACAGGGAACACTGAAGCTTTCTTT.

This clonotype was counted at least ten times. The chain employs TRBV20-1 and TRBJ2-6; the D is unclear. CDR1 is DFQATT, CDR2 SNEGSKA, per germline (reference sequence). V was cut by 3 bases and J by 0 bases, with 3 bases left in between. CDR3 length: 13 residues. CDR3 nucleotides: TGCAGTGCTAGGGCCTCTGGGGCCAACGTCCTGACTTTC. This codes for CSARASGANVLTF.

This clonotype has a count of ten or more. This rearrangement joins TRBV5-1 to TRBJ1-1, with D possibly being TRBD1 (6 bases). Trimming took off 3 bases at V and 3 bases at J, with 9 bases between the two ends. The CDR3 runs 13 residues. The germline gives CDR1 SGHRS, CDR2 YFSETQ. The CDR3 spells CASSWGRDTEAFF. CDR3 DNA: TGCGCCAGCAGCTGGGGGCGCGACACTGAAGCTTTCTTT. Complete variable domain (other parts from reference TRBV5-1 and TRBJ1-1): KAGVTQTPRYLIKTRGQQVTLSCSPISGHRSVSWYQQTPGQGLQFLFEYFSETQRNKGNFPGRFSGRQFSNSRSEMNVSTLELGDSALYLCASSWGRDTEAFFGQGTRLTVV.

This clonotype appeared many times. The chain combines TRBV12-3 or TRBV12-4 with TRBJ1-2, with a possible D match to TRBD1 (6 bases). Deletions cut 0 bases from V and 4 bases from J, with 9 bases between. This CDR3 has 14 residues. The CDR3 here is CASSLAQGPYGYTF. Written as DNA, the CDR3 is TGTGCCAGCAGTTTAGCACAGGGTCCCTATGGCTACACCTTC.